This TCR beta chain is from a study of beta chain features in type 1 diabetes. Study details: What patients shared with healthy donors was a similar profile of age, gender and cell yields.

Germline CDR1 is LGHNA and CDR2 is YSLEER. The CDR3 has 14 amino acids. Trimming removed 8 bases from V and 0 bases from J; junction bases left unmatched: 7. Study conclusions and caveats: A greater similarity of naive, central memory and Treg TCRB repertoires was seen among patients than among healthy donors. Still unanswered here is whether HLA type influences TCRB rearrangement.

The isolated RNA, all of it, was reverse transcribed, so expressed TCRB transcripts were what got sequenced. Sequencing used immunoSEQ multiplex PCR; TCRdb keeps in-frame clones, though not all of them. The table records roughly 610,000 clones, about 14% of them present only once. As concerns this clone: Antigen specificity is unknown.

One heparinised draw, averaging roughly 100 mL, was taken per donor. The chain carries TRBV4-3 and TRBJ2-7, with 7 bases fitting TRBD1. This clonotype was obtained from a man aged 18 to 29 in good health. The material sequenced was naive CD4+ T cells from blood. The CDR3 reads CASSQGESSYEQYF. CDR3 bases: TGCGCCAGCTCGCAGGGGGAGAGCTCCTACGAGCAGTACTTC.